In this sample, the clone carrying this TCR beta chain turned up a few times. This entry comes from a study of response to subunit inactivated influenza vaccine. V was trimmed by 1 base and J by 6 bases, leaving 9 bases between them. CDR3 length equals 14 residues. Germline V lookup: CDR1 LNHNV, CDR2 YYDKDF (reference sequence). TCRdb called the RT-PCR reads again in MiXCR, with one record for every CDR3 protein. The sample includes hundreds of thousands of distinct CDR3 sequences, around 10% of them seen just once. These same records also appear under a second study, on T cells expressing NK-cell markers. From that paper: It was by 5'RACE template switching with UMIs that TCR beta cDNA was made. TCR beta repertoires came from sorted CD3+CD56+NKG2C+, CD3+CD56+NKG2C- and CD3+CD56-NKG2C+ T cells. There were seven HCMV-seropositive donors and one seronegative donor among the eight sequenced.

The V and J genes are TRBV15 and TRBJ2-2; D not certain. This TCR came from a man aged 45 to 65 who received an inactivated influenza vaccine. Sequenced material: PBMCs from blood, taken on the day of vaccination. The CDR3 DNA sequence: TGTGCCACCAGCAGAGTGGGGATAGCCGGGGAGCTGTTTTTT. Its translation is CATSRVGIAGELFF.